This entry lists 5 T cell receptor beta chains sequenced from one sample in a study of T-cell reconstitution after alpha-beta-depleted transplantation in children. Molecular barcoding with unique molecular identifiers was used for the TCRbeta library. TCRdb reprocessed the PCR reads with MiXCR, giving one entry per CDR3 protein. The table lists a few hundred thousand distinct CDR3 sequences, roughly 17% of them singletons. Sample: PBMCs, mostly from graft donor cells, taken 360 days after TCRalphabeta/CD19-depleted stem cell transplant. These receptors were taken from a boy under two years old who had a stem cell transplant for Wiskott-Aldrich syndrome, so the T cells may come from the graft donor.

The V call is TRBV6-5, the J call TRBJ2-5, with D unclear. Germline V gene lookup returns CDR1 MNHEY and CDR2 SVGAGI. Trimming cost V 2 bases and J 8 bases, with 6 bases left between them. The CDR3 runs to 11 residues. CDR3 DNA: TGTGCCAGCAGTTACCTCCTCACCCAGTACTTC. This sequence encodes CASSYLLTQYF.

The CDR3: CASSQDVGWRAYEQYF. DNA for the CDR3: TGCGCCAGCAGCCAAGATGTTGGTTGGAGGGCCTACGAGCAGTACTTC. The rearrangement links TRBV4-1 to TRBJ2-7, with a possible D match to TRBD2 (6 bases). This CDR3 has 16 amino acids. CDR1 is MGHRA and CDR2 is YSYEKL in the germline V gene. Trimming left V 0 bases short and J 2 bases short, with 14 bases between.

The chain links TRBV5-1 to TRBJ2-3; D uncertain. Germline CDR1 reads SGHRS; CDR2 reads YFSETQ. This CDR3 is 15 amino acids long. The V gene lost 1 base and the J gene lost 1 base, with 10 bases spanning the gap. This CDR3 reads CASSLWGFGTDTQYF. Here the CDR3 DNA reads TGCGCCAGCAGCTTGTGGGGATTTGGCACAGATACGCAGTATTTT.

The chain employs TRBV10-3 and TRBJ2-3; D might be TRBD2 (6 bases). Trimming cost V 4 bases and J 3 bases, with 17 bases left between them. This CDR3 has 16 amino acids. CDR1 is ENHRY and CDR2 is SYGVKD in the germline V gene. CDR3 sequence reads: CAISGIGGSPTDTQYF. The CDR3 region has the DNA TGTGCCATCAGTGGAATCGGGGGTTCCCCTACAGATACGCAGTATTTT.

This clonotype was observed many times. The V call is TRBV4-1, the J call TRBJ2-7; D unclear. V lost 2 bases and J 3 bases, leaving 17 bases between the germline ends. The germline V gene encodes CDR1 MGHRA and CDR2 YSYEKL. This CDR3 is built from 16 residues. In nucleotides, the CDR3 is TGCGCCAGCAGCCAACACTTAGCTGCCTTCAACTACGAGCAGTACTTC. It translates to CASSQHLAAFNYEQYF.